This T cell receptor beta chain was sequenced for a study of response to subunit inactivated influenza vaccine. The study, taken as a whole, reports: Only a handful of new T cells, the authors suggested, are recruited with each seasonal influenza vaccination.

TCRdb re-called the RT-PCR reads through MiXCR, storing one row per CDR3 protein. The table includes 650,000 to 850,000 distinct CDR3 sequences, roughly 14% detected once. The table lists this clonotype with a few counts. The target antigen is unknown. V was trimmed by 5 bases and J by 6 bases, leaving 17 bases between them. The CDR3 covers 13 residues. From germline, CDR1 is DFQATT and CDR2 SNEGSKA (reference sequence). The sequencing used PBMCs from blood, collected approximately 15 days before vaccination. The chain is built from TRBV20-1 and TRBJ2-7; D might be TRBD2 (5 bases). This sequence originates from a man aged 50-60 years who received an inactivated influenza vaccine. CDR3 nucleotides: TGCAGTGCTGGAGGACGGTCGGGATCCGAGCAGTACTTC. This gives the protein CSAGGRSGSEQYF.